The clone carrying this T cell receptor beta chain showed up just a few times. Its specificity is not known. These data are taken from a study of CD8 T cells in ankylosing spondylitis. Study-wide results and limits: Some of the motif variants had earlier been found in reactive arthritis patients' fluid and blood. A motif in TCR beta, a set of eight highly homologous variants, appeared characteristic of ankylosing spondylitis blood.

Trimming took off 7 bases at V and 3 bases at J, with 12 bases between the two ends. Germline-derived CDR1 and CDR2 are MNHNS and SASEGT. The CDR3 runs 14 residues. TCRdb fed the 5' RACE reads into MiXCR, producing one record per CDR3 protein. This sample has about 440,000 distinct CDR3 sequences; roughly a sixth occur once, and the top ten carry 1%. Sequences were obtained from blood, either unsorted or a sorted T cell fraction (not recorded which). The genes are TRBV6-1 and TRBJ2-2, with a tentative D call TRBD2 (5 bases). The origin of this receptor is a male donor with ankylosing spondylitis. CDR3: CASNRLPDTGELFF. DNA of the CDR3: TGTGCCAGCAACAGACTACCTGACACCGGGGAGCTGTTTTTT.